This record looks at one TCR beta chain sequence and its context. The antigen is unknown. Germline assignment: CDR1 LNHNV and CDR2 YYDKDF (reference sequence). The CDR3 consists of 14 residues. V dropped 3 bases and J dropped 13; count of bases not matched to a gene: 12. This record belongs to a study of cytomegalovirus exposure and HLA in healthy donors. Points from the study as a whole: Later on, an analysis tied about 17,000 TCR beta sequences to HLA alleles at 0.05 false discovery rate. Later on, analysis showed that most CMV-associated TCR beta chains appeared to be HLA-restricted. Upon later analysis, TCR association rates were observed to vary by HLA locus, being highest for DRB1 and lowest for HLA-C.

The PCR ran on 60 Vbeta and 13 Jbeta primers. Sequencing used immunoSEQ multiplex PCR; TCRdb keeps in-frame clones, though not all of them. The sample carries approximately 73,000 clones, around 58% recorded once. The receptor was isolated from a man younger than 40 in good health and CMV-seropositive. The chain carries TRBV15 and TRBJ1-1; TRBD1 agrees at 9 bases. The sequenced material came from PBMCs. CDR3 in DNA: TGTGCCACCAGCAGGGGAGGACAGGGGCCCTCAATTTTCTTT. Its translation: CATSRGGQGPSIFF.